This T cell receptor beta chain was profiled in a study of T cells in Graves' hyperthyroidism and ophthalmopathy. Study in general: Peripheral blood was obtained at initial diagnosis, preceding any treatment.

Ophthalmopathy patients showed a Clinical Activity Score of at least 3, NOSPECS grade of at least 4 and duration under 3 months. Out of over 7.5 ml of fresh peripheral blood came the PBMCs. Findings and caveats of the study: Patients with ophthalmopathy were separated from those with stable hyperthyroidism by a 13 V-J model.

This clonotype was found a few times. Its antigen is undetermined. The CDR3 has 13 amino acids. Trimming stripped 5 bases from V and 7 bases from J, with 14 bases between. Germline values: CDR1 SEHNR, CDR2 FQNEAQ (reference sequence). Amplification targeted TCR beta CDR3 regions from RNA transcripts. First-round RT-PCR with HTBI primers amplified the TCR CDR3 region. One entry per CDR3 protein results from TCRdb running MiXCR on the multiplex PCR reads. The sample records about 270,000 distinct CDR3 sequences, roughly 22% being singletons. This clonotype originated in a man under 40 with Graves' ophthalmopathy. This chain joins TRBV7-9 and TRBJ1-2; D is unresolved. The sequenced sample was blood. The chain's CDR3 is CASSPPTDGGYTF. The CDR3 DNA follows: TGTGCCAGCAGCCCCCCCACAGACGGTGGCTACACCTTC.